Listed below are T cell receptor beta chains from one sample, sequenced in a study of CD8 T cells in Susac syndrome. MiXCR, applied by TCRdb to the immunoSEQ multiplex PCR reads, yields one record per CDR3 protein. The sample has 400,000 to 550,000 distinct CDR3 sequences, about 85% seen once. Specimen: CD8+ T cells from PBMCs. Receptors were obtained from a human donor with multiple sclerosis. CDR3s include the opening cysteine and the closing phenylalanine or tryptophan. D genes are given only for firm matches. For some rows the clone size is stated as once, few or many, or as a class when expanded; others skip it.

15 TRBJ2-3 . . TRBV9 CASSLEIHSTDTQYF TGTGCCAGCAGCCTAGAGATCCACAGCACAGATACGCAGTATTTT
13 TRBJ2-2 . . TRBV29-1 CSVERQNTGELFF TGCAGCGTTGAACGGCAGAACACCGGGGAGCTGTTTTTT
14 TRBJ1-1 . . TRBV5-6 CASSLSLLATEAFF TGTGCCAGCAGCTTGAGTTTGTTGGCCACTGAAGCTTTCTTT
14 TRBJ1-1 . . TRBV28 CASSPDSPNTEAFF TGTGCCAGCAGTCCGGACAGTCCGAACACTGAAGCTTTCTTT
16 TRBJ1-1 once TRBD1 TRBV27 CASSSPGQVEGTEAFF TGTGCCAGCAGTTCCCCTGGACAGGTGGAGGGCACTGAAGCTTTCTTT
15 TRBJ2-3 . . TRBV9 CASSVGVTSTDTQYF TGTGCCAGCAGCGTAGGTGTGACTAGCACAGATACGCAGTATTTT
15 TRBJ2-2 . . TRBV9 CASSVDPMNTGELFF TGTGCCAGCAGCGTAGACCCGATGAACACCGGGGAGCTGTTTTTT
13 TRBJ2-1 . . TRBV24-1 CATSDPRGGEQFF TGTGCCACCAGTGATCCGAGAGGGGGTGAGCAGTTCTTC
11 TRBJ2-7 . . TRBV27 CASSRGGEQYF TGTGCCAGCAGTAGGGGGGGCGAGCAGTACTTC
13 TRBJ2-7 few . TRBV5-6 CASSSRLSYEQYF TGTGCCAGCAGCTCGAGACTCTCCTACGAGCAGTACTTC
18 TRBJ2-2 . . TRBV4-1 CASSPYPRPAEPTGELFF TGCGCCAGCAGCCCCTACCCCCGGCCAGCGGAGCCCACCGGGGAGCTGTTTTTT
16 TRBJ2-1 . TRBD1 TRBV15 CATSRDRGTGGNEQFF TGTGCCACCAGCAGAGATAGGGGAACAGGGGGCAATGAGCAGTTCTTC
12 TRBJ2-1 . TRBD1 TRBV20-1 CSARVRGNEQFF TGCAGTGCTAGAGTCAGGGGGAATGAGCAGTTCTTC
16 TRBJ1-2 . . TRBV4-1 CASSQDLGWANYGYTF TGCGCCAGCAGCCAAGATCTTGGCTGGGCTAACTATGGCTACACCTTC
15 TRBJ2-1 . . TRBV5-4 CASSPQGQMYNEQFF TGTGCCAGCAGCCCCCAGGGACAAATGTACAATGAGCAGTTCTTC
15 TRBJ1-1 . TRBD1 TRBV11-2 CASSLGPGTGTEAFF TGTGCCAGCAGCTTAGGCCCGGGGACAGGCACTGAAGCTTTCTTT
15 TRBJ2-1 . TRBD2 TRBV12-3/TRBV12-4 CASATSGMGGNEQFF TGTGCCAGCGCCACTAGCGGGATGGGTGGAAATGAGCAGTTCTTC
16 TRBJ2-1 . TRBD2 TRBV13 CASSDTSGGSYNEQFF TGTGCCAGCAGCGACACTAGCGGAGGGTCCTACAATGAGCAGTTCTTC
13 TRBJ1-1 . . TRBV30 CAWSFDGNTEAFF TGTGCCTGGAGTTTCGACGGGAACACTGAAGCTTTCTTT
14 TRBJ2-5 once TRBD1 TRBV6-6 CASNLQGAEETQYF TGTGCCAGCAACCTACAGGGGGCCGAGGAGACCCAGTACTTC
14 TRBJ1-1 . . TRBV19 CASTSGRLNTEAFF TGTGCCAGTACCTCGGGACGGTTGAACACTGAAGCTTTCTTT
15 TRBJ1-1 . TRBD1 TRBV27 CASSPQGRANTEAFF TGTGCCAGCAGTCCACAGGGGAGGGCGAACACTGAAGCTTTCTTT
17 TRBJ2-2 . . TRBV18 CASSPPSDYGFTGELFF TGTGCCAGCTCACCACCGTCGGATTACGGGTTCACCGGGGAGCTGTTTTTT
14 TRBJ2-3 . TRBD2 TRBV11-2 CASTTTSGGDTQYF TGTGCCAGCACCACCACTAGCGGGGGAGATACGCAGTATTTT
13 TRBJ2-7 . TRBD2 TRBV4-1 CASSQGREYEQYF TGCGCCAGCAGCCAAGGGCGGGAGTACGAGCAGTACTTC
16 TRBJ2-1 . . TRBV11-2 CASSFRAGPVYNEQFF TGTGCCAGCAGTTTTCGGGCGGGCCCTGTCTACAATGAGCAGTTCTTC
11 TRBJ2-7 . . TRBV29-1 CSVTVEYEQYF TGCAGCGTGACAGTAGAATACGAGCAGTACTTC
16 TRBJ2-2 . TRBD1 TRBV7-9 CASSEEQGANTGELFF TGTGCCAGCAGCGAAGAACAGGGGGCCAACACCGGGGAGCTGTTTTTT
17 TRBJ2-2 . . TRBV20-1 CSARPSTDVANTGELFF TGCAGTGCTAGACCTTCAACGGACGTTGCGAACACCGGGGAGCTGTTTTTT
14 TRBJ2-5 . TRBD2 TRBV6-2/TRBV6-3 CASSLAGAQETQYF TGTGCCAGCAGCCTAGCGGGGGCCCAAGAGACCCAGTACTTC
13 TRBJ1-1 . . TRBV29-1 CSVEDPGGTEAFF TGCAGCGTTGAAGATCCGGGGGGGACTGAAGCTTTCTTT
18 TRBJ2-1 . TRBD2 TRBV29-1 CSVEDHRDSSGSYNEQFF TGCAGCGTTGAAGATCATAGGGATTCTAGCGGATCCTACAATGAGCAGTTCTTC
12 TRBJ2-1 . . TRBV27 CASSFSGDEQFF TGTGCCAGCAGCTTTTCGGGGGATGAGCAGTTCTTC
14 TRBJ2-7 few . TRBV2 CASTPLKDGYEQYF TGTGCCAGCACCCCCCTCAAGGACGGTTACGAGCAGTACTTC
14 TRBJ2-7 . TRBD1 TRBV18 CASSHRDRAYEQYF TGTGCCAGCTCACACCGGGACAGAGCCTACGAGCAGTACTTC
15 TRBJ2-5 . TRBD1 TRBV29-1 CSVEVGQGAGETQYF TGCAGCGTTGAAGTAGGTCAGGGGGCCGGGGAGACCCAGTACTTC
15 TRBJ1-1 . . TRBV4-1 CASSRRGGEGTEAFF TGCGCCAGCAGCCGACGCGGAGGGGAGGGCACTGAAGCTTTCTTT
16 TRBJ2-3 . . TRBV19 CASSTLDDRPFSTQYF TGTGCCAGTAGTACATTAGATGACAGGCCATTCAGTACGCAGTATTTT
14 TRBJ2-7 . TRBD1 TRBV5-1 CASSSQGYSYEQYF TGCGCCAGCAGCTCACAGGGGTACTCCTACGAGCAGTACTTC
16 TRBJ2-2 . TRBD1 TRBV27 CASSTPGQGDTGELFF TGTGCCAGCAGTACACCGGGACAGGGAGACACCGGGGAGCTGTTTTTT
15 TRBJ2-1 . TRBD2 TRBV30 CAWVTSGRAYNEQFF TGTGCCTGGGTTACTAGCGGGAGAGCCTACAATGAGCAGTTCTTC
15 TRBJ1-2 . . TRBV30 CAWRRTWTVSYGYTF TGTGCCTGGAGGAGGACCTGGACGGTATCCTATGGCTACACCTTC
14 TRBJ2-2 . TRBD1 TRBV19 CASSPGTGSGELFF TGTGCCAGTAGTCCCGGGACAGGGTCCGGGGAGCTGTTTTTT